This TCR beta chain originates from a study of response to subunit inactivated influenza vaccine. The study, taken as a whole, reports: Few new T cells, the authors suggested, are recruited by each seasonal influenza vaccination.

Worth noting for this clonotype: No antigen is known for it.

TCRdb re-analysed the RT-PCR reads in MiXCR, keeping a single row per CDR3 protein. The top ten clones hold 5.5% to 8% of a sample with about 700,000 distinct CDR3 sequences, approximately 15% of them seen once. Germline lookup yields CDR1 LGHNA and CDR2 YSLEER. The CDR3 spans 16 residues. Deletions cut 1 base from V and 8 bases from J, with 18 bases between. This material consisted of PBMCs from blood, taken approximately 15 days before vaccination. This TCR was recovered from a man between 50 and 59 years old who received an inactivated influenza vaccine. The gene calls are TRBV4-3 and TRBJ2-1; D is perhaps TRBD2 (5 bases). CDR3 nucleotide sequence: TGCGCCAGCAGCCAAGTAATGGTCTTGGGAGAGCATGAGCAGTTCTTC. It yields the protein CASSQVMVLGEHEQFF.